This T cell receptor (beta chain) was sequenced for a study of beta chain features in type 1 diabetes. The V gene's germline CDR1 is ENHRY and CDR2 SYGVKD. V lost 8 bases to trimming and J lost 4 bases, with 7 bases between them. This CDR3 is built from 11 residues. This clone was counted between two and nine times. The antigen remains undetermined. Overall study findings and caveats: A PCR bias possibly favoring shorter templates would apply equally to patients and controls.

Expressed TCRB transcripts got sequenced, as all isolated RNA was reverse transcribed. Naive, central memory and regulatory T cell samples yielded some 3.9 million reads on average. TCRdb's table, derived via immunoSEQ multiplex PCR, lists solely in-frame clones and lacks some. The sample consists of 150,000 or so clones, 40% to 55% of them appearing once. Sequenced sample: Tregs from blood. J is TRBJ2-3 and V is TRBV10-3; the D is unclear. This TCR was sampled from a man younger than 35 in good health. In nucleotides, the CDR3 is TGTGCCATCGGTCAGGCAGATACGCAGTATTTT. This encodes CAIGQADTQYF.